This T cell receptor (beta chain) was found in a study of cytomegalovirus exposure and HLA in healthy donors. This clone has only a few counts. The antigen is unknown. Study conclusions and caveats: Accounts indicate the classifier identified cytomegalovirus status with strong specificity and sensitivity.

Repertoires were generated with immunoSEQ multiplex PCR, while TCRdb's copy carries only in-frame clones and drops some. The data show roughly 120,000 clones, approximately 91% seen once. Trimming shortened V by 0 bases and J by 4 bases, and 7 bases separated the two germline ends. The germline V gene encodes CDR1 SGHTA and CDR2 FQGNSA. The length of the CDR3 is 13 residues. This TCR was recovered from a man aged 18 to 29 in good health and CMV-seropositive. This chain uses TRBV7-2 with TRBJ2-7, with no clear D. The sample taken for sequencing was PBMCs. The CDR3 region has the DNA TGTGCCAGCAGCTTAGCCCTATTGTACGAGCAGTACTTC. Its translation: CASSLALLYEQYF.